This passage covers 8 T cell receptor beta chains from one sample sequenced in a study of T-cell reconstitution after alpha-beta-depleted transplantation in children. This sample's TCRbeta library carried unique molecular identifier barcodes. TCRdb reprocessed the PCR reads via MiXCR and lists one record per CDR3 protein. The table lists hundreds of thousands of distinct CDR3 sequences, roughly 13% of them singletons. The source material was PBMCs, sampled before TCRalphabeta/CD19-depleted stem cell transplant. These receptors originate from a girl aged 2-15 years with congenital amegakaryocytic thrombocytopenia, due to receive a stem cell transplant.

This clonotype was recorded many times. CDR3 nucleotides: TGCAGTGCTAGTCTGGGTCGGGCCTACGAGCAGTACTTC. This encodes CSASLGRAYEQYF. The chain carries TRBV20-1 and TRBJ2-7; D is uncertain. The V end lost 3 bases, the J end lost 2 bases, and 11 bases lay between the germline ends. Per the germline V gene, CDR1 is DFQATT and CDR2 is SNEGSKA (reference sequence). The CDR3 sequence is 13 residues long.

In this sample, this clonotype turned up a few times. V usage is TRBV30 and J usage is TRBJ2-7; 11 bases match TRBD2. The CDR3 is made up of 16 amino acids. V gave up 3 bases and J gave up 2 bases; unmatched junction bases: 9. CDR1 is GTSNPN and CDR2 is SVGIG in the germline V gene (reference sequence). In DNA, the CDR3 is TGTGCCTGGAGGGGGACTAGCGGACCTTTTCCCTACGAGCAGTACTTC. Translation gives CAWRGTSGPFPYEQYF. Variable domain in full (rest from reference TRBV30 and TRBJ2-7): SQTIHQWPATLVQPVGSPLSLECTVEGTSNPNLYWYRQAAGRGLQLLFYSVGIGQISSEVPQNLSASRPQDRQFILSSKKLLLSDSGFYLCAWRGTSGPFPYEQYFGPGTRLTVT.

Note on this clonotype: This sequence may be a read error, since a much larger clone differs from it by one base. J is TRBJ1-6 and V is TRBV5-5, with D tentatively TRBD1 (5 bases). The CDR3 length is 14 residues. Germline values: CDR1 SGHKS, CDR2 YYEKEE (reference sequence). The germline V and J ends were trimmed by 0 bases and 15 bases, with 16 bases remaining between them. The CDR3 spells CASSLEYAGRLLHF. The CDR3 region has the DNA TGTGCCAGCAGCTTGGAATACGCAGGGCGACTCCTCCACTTT.

This clonotype was recorded at least ten times. CDR3 sequence (DNA): TGTGCCGGCCGGGACAGGTTCTACGAGCAGTACTTC. Its protein product is CAGRDRFYEQYF. The rearrangement uses TRBV12-3 or TRBV12-4 and TRBJ2-7, with TRBD1 identical over 8 bases. Trimming took 11 bases from V and 3 from J; bases not matched to a gene: 6. There are 12 residues in the CDR3.

This chain joins TRBV20-1 and TRBJ2-7; 7 nucleotides agree with TRBD1. The CDR3 extends over 19 amino acids. The ends lost 0 bases at V and 7 bases at J; junction bases unmatched: 24. Germline assignment: CDR1 DFQATT and CDR2 SNEGSKA (reference sequence). In DNA form, the CDR3 reads TGCAGTGCTAGAGAACTCTCGCAAGAGGGGGCGGGTTCCTCGAGGGAGCAGTACTTC. Protein: CSARELSQEGAGSSREQYF.

This clonotype has at least ten counts. The V call is TRBV12-3 or TRBV12-4, the J call TRBJ2-1, with unresolved D. The V gene lost 3 bases and the J gene lost 5 bases, with 8 bases spanning the gap. The CDR3 loop spans 13 amino acids. The CDR3 protein is CASSLIGDNEQFF. The CDR3 DNA follows: TGTGCCAGCAGTTTGATTGGGGACAATGAGCAGTTCTTC.

The table lists this clonotype with many counts. The chain is built from TRBV20-1 and TRBJ2-1, with TRBD2 matching over 8 bases. Germline values: CDR1 DFQATT, CDR2 SNEGSKA (reference sequence). This CDR3 comprises 15 residues. The ends lost 4 bases at V and 6 bases at J; junction bases unmatched: 11. CDR3 sequence (DNA): TGCAGTGCTATAAAACCACCGGGACTAGTCAATGAGCAGTTCTTC. It yields the protein CSAIKPPGLVNEQFF.

This clonotype was seen repeatedly, ten times or more. The V and J genes are TRBV5-5 and TRBJ2-3; D unresolved. In germline, CDR1 is SGHKS, CDR2 YYEKEE (reference sequence). The V gene lost 0 bases and the J gene lost 0 bases, with 8 bases spanning the gap. The CDR3 sequence is 15 residues long. The CDR3 region is CASSLAVASTDTQYF. The CDR3 region has the DNA TGTGCCAGCAGCTTGGCAGTCGCAAGCACAGATACGCAGTATTTT.